Shown below are 13 T cell receptor beta chains from a single sample sequenced in a study of cytomegalovirus exposure and HLA in healthy donors. Use of 60 Vbeta and 13 Jbeta primers characterized the PCR. Method: immunoSEQ multiplex PCR; TCRdb's copy keeps in-frame clones and lacks some. The table has 150,000 to 200,000 clones, around 68% seen once. The specimen was PBMCs. The receptor source for this set is a man in his fifties in good health and CMV-seronegative.

This clone has just one count. The V call is TRBV5-1, the J call TRBJ2-2; 7 bases map to TRBD1. The CDR3 extends over 16 amino acids. CDR1 is SGHRS and CDR2 is YFSETQ in the germline V gene. V lost 5 bases and J lost 0; bases outside the gene matches: 7. The CDR3 protein is CASRPAGGANTGELFF. Here the CDR3 DNA reads TGCGCCAGCAGGCCCGCAGGGGGAGCGAACACCGGGGAGCTGTTTTTT. Complete variable domain (other parts from reference TRBV5-1 and TRBJ2-2): KAGVTQTPRYLIKTRGQQVTLSCSPISGHRSVSWYQQTPGQGLQFLFEYFSETQRNKGNFPGRFSGRQFSNSRSEMNVSTLELGDSALYLCASRPAGGANTGELFFGEGSRLTVL.

A few counts support this clone. The chain combines TRBV29-1 with TRBJ2-5, with D possibly TRBD1 on 5 matching bases. Deletions cut 4 bases from V and 4 bases from J, with 16 bases between. This CDR3 contains 14 residues. CDR1 is SQVTM and CDR2 is ANQGSEA in the germline V gene. The CDR3 here is CSVALRGWRETQYF. DNA of the CDR3: TGCAGCGTTGCACTAAGGGGTTGGCGAGAGACCCAGTACTTC.

V is TRBV29-1 and J is TRBJ2-5; TRBD2 is a possible D gene (6 bases). The CDR3 is 13 amino acids. CDR1 is SQVTM and CDR2 is ANQGSEA in the germline V gene. V was shortened by 6 bases and J by 5 bases, with 16 bases between the two germline ends. The DNA of the CDR3 is TGCAGCGTGTTCCGGGACCGGGGGGAGACCCAGTACTTC. Its protein product is CSVFRDRGETQYF.

The chain employs TRBV25-1 and TRBJ1-1; the match to TRBD1 covers 7 bases. The length of the CDR3 is 13 residues. V was clipped by 6 bases and J by 5 bases; unmatched bases: 6. The V gene's germline CDR1 is MGHDK and CDR2 SYGVNS. For the CDR3, the DNA is TGTGCCAGCAGAGGGACAGCTGGAACTGAAGCTTTCTTT. Translating it yields CASRGTAGTEAFF.

V gene TRBV5-6 combines with J gene TRBJ2-5; D remains unclear. The J call may be in error: the DNA end matches TRBJ2-7 better. Germline V CDR1 and CDR2: SGHDT, YYEEEE. The CDR3 runs to 15 residues. As DNA, the CDR3 is TGTGCCAGCAGCTTGGCGGCAACAGTTCGCTACGAGCAGTACTTC. This encodes CASSLAATVRYEQYF.

This chain links TRBV28 with TRBJ2-7; no firm D call. The germline gives CDR1 MDHEN, CDR2 SYDVKM. V lost 5 bases and J 2 bases, leaving 16 bases between the germline ends. The CDR3 loop spans 15 amino acids. CDR3 residues: CASSPPAPDTYEQYF. CDR3 bases: TGTGCCAGCAGTCCCCCTGCCCCTGACACCTACGAGCAGTACTTC.

The rearrangement links TRBV7-2 to TRBJ2-1; D is possibly TRBD2 (5 bases). The V end was cut by 5 bases, the J end by 1 base, with 15 bases between. Germline CDR1 SGHTA, CDR2 FQGNSA. The CDR3 runs 16 residues. The CDR3 region is CASSPRAGWSYNEQFF. The CDR3 DNA is TGTGCCAGCAGCCCCCGTGCGGGCTGGTCCTACAATGAGCAGTTCTTC.

The V and J genes are TRBV29-1 and TRBJ2-5; TRBD1 matches 12 bases. Germline CDR1 reads SQVTM; CDR2 reads ANQGSEA. The CDR3 contains 14 residues. V shed 5 bases and J 5 bases; nucleotides not matched to a gene: 6. The DNA for the CDR3 is TGCAGCGTTCGGGACAGGGGGCAAGGGGAGACCCAGTACTTC. Residues: CSVRDRGQGETQYF.

CDR3 in DNA: TGCGCCAGCAGCCAAGAGCGACAGGGGAGGAACACTGAAGCTTTCTTT. Translating it yields CASSQERQGRNTEAFF. The V gene is TRBV4-1, the J gene TRBJ1-1, with 8 bases that match TRBD1. Germline assignment: CDR1 MGHRA and CDR2 YSYEKL. The CDR3 covers 16 residues. The trim removed 0 bases at V and 1 base at J, leaving 4 bases unmatched.

This clone was detected a few times. The V gene is TRBV11-1, the J gene TRBJ2-4; 8 nucleotides agree with TRBD1. This CDR3 has 17 residues. Trimming cost V 5 bases and J 0 bases; bases outside gene matches: 9. Germline-derived CDR1 and CDR2 are SGHAT and FQDESV (reference sequence). The CDR3, as DNA: TGTGCCAGCAGCCCTCGGACAGGGACCATAGCCAAAAACATTCAGTACTTC. It translates to CASSPRTGTIAKNIQYF. The complete variable domain, with remaining parts taken from reference TRBV11-1 and TRBJ2-4, reads EAEVAQSPRYKITEKSQAVAFWCDPISGHATLYWYRQILGQGPELLVQFQDESVVDDSQLPKDRFSAERLKGVDSTLKIQPAELGDSAMYLCASSPRTGTIAKNIQYFGAGTRLSVL.

J is TRBJ1-2 and V is TRBV5-1; 7 bases match TRBD1. The V and J ends lost 0 bases and 3 bases, in that order; junction bases with no gene match: 2. The CDR3 is 14 residues long. Germline V lookup: CDR1 SGHRS, CDR2 YFSETQ. CDR3 coding DNA: TGCGCCAGCAGCTTGGTAGGGGGCGACTATGGCTACACCTTC. Its protein product is CASSLVGGDYGYTF.

The chain employs TRBV7-9 and TRBJ1-1; 7 bases map to TRBD1. The CDR3 covers 15 residues. The V gene's germline CDR1 is SEHNR and CDR2 FQNEAQ (reference sequence). V shed 6 bases, J shed 7 bases, and the junction held 14 bases outside the gene matches. CDR3 residues: CASSFIRGGWDEAFF. DNA for the CDR3: TGTGCCAGCAGTTTTATCCGAGGGGGCTGGGATGAAGCTTTCTTT.

This clone was observed a few times. The chain employs TRBV7-2 and TRBJ1-1; no clear D. The CDR3 runs 14 residues. Trimming left V 1 base short and J 0 bases short, with 6 bases between. Germline CDR1 and CDR2: SGHTA and FQGNSA. The CDR3 sequence is CASSLGIVNTEAFF. CDR3 bases: TGTGCCAGCAGCTTAGGAATAGTGAACACTGAAGCTTTCTTT.